This TCR beta chain originates from a study of T cells in Graves' hyperthyroidism and ophthalmopathy. Study results and limitations: Ophthalmopathy cases were set apart from stable hyperthyroidism by a 13 V-J model.

The CDR3 has 19 residues. V was clipped by 1 base and J by 2 bases; unmatched bases: 10. CDR1 is SGHTA, CDR2 FQGNSA, per germline. Amplified TCR beta CDR3 regions came from RNA transcripts. An initial round of RT-PCR targeting the TCR CDR3 relied on the HTBI primer set. TCRdb re-called the multiplex PCR reads through MiXCR, storing one row per CDR3 protein. The data hold around 250,000 distinct CDR3 sequences, with less than 15% observed a single time. This clonotype was seen many times. The antigen is not known. V gene TRBV7-2 combines with J gene TRBJ2-1; 11 bases match TRBD2. Sequencing input: blood. The source is a woman aged 40-49 years with Graves' hyperthyroidism that later progressed to Graves' ophthalmopathy. CDR3 protein: CASSLESLAGVFPYNEQFF. The DNA of the CDR3 is TGTGCCAGCAGCTTAGAATCACTAGCGGGAGTATTCCCCTACAATGAGCAGTTCTTC.